This record concerns one T cell receptor beta chain sequence. Its antigen is unknown. Germline V lookup: CDR1 SGHNT, CDR2 YYREEE (reference sequence). This CDR3 is built from 15 residues. V was shortened by 5 bases and J by 2 bases, with 11 bases between the two germline ends. The entry originates in a study of T cell responses to AZD1222 COVID-19 vaccine. Study-wide results and caveats: There were mostly white British donors and more females than males, and clonal diversity was possibly underestimated. CD4 TCRs linked to vaccination spanned spike, dominating at 160-218 and 743-854.

Only in-frame clones appear in the TCRdb table, and some are missing; sequencing was by immunoSEQ multiplex PCR. The table lists 90,000 or so clones, 89% of them singletons. The source is an adult who received the AZD1222 COVID-19 vaccine. The V and J genes are TRBV5-4 and TRBJ1-6; D ambiguous. Specimen: peripheral blood, collected 28 days after the second AZD1222 dose. The chain's CDR3 is CASSQPGTYNSPLHF. CDR3 DNA sequence: TGTGCCAGCAGTCAGCCGGGAACCTATAATTCACCCCTCCACTTT.